This record concerns one T cell receptor (beta chain) sequence. Its antigen is currently unknown. CDR3 length: 16 amino acids. Germline CDR1 and CDR2: SGHRS and YFSETQ. J was trimmed by 1 base and V by 4 bases; bases with no gene match: 7. TCRdb called the RT-PCR reads again in MiXCR, with one record for every CDR3 protein. The data show around 710,000 distinct CDR3 sequences, over 11% seen once. The data originate from a study of response to subunit inactivated influenza vaccine. Notes on the study in general: The authors put forward the suggestion that each seasonal influenza vaccination may bring in only a limited number of new T cells.

The clonotype was recovered from a man aged 50-59 years who received an inactivated influenza vaccine. Sequences were derived from PBMCs from blood, sampled 14 to 15 days before vaccination. The J gene is TRBJ2-3, the V gene TRBV5-1; 9 nucleotides align to TRBD1. The CDR3 sequence is CASSPARTGGTDTQYF. The CDR3 coding sequence is TGCGCCAGCAGCCCAGCGCGGACAGGGGGCACAGATACGCAGTATTTT.